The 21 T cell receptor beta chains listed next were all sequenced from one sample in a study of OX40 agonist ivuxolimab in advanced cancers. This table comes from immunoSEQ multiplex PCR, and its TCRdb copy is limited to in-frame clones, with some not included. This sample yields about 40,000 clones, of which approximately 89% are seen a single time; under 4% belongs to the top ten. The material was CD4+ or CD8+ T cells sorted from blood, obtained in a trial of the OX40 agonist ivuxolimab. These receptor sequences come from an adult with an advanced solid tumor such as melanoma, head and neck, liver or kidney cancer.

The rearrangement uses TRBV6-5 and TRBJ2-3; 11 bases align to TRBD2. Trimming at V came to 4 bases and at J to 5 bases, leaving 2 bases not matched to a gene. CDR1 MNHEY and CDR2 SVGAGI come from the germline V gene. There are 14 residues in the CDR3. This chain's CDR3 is CASSWLAGGDTQYF. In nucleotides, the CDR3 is TGTGCCAGCAGTTGGCTAGCGGGGGGAGATACGCAGTATTTT.

The CDR3 DNA reads as TGTGCCAGCAGCTTTCTGACTGGGGATAATTCACCCCTCCACTTT. It specifies CASSFLTGDNSPLHF. The rearrangement joins TRBV11-3 to TRBJ1-6; no definite D call. The CDR3 totals 15 residues. Germline assignment: CDR1 SGHNT and CDR2 YENEEA. V dropped 3 bases and J dropped 5 bases, with 11 bases sitting between them.

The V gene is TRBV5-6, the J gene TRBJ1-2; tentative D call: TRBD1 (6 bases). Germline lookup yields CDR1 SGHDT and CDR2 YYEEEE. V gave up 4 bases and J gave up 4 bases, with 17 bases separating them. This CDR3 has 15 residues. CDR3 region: CASSPTGGFSYGYTF. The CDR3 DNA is TGTGCCAGCAGCCCAACGGGGGGCTTTTCCTATGGCTACACCTTC.

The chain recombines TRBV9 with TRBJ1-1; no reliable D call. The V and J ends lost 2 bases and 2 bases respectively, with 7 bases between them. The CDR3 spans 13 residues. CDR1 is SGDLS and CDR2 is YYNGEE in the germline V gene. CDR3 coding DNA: TGTGCCAGCAGCGTGTGGGGAAACACTGAAGCTTTCTTT. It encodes CASSVWGNTEAFF.

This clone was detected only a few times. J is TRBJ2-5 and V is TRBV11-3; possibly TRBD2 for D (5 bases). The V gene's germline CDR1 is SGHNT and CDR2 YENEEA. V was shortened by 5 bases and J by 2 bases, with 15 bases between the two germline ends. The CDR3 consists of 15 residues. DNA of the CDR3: TGTGCCAGCAGCCTGAGGGCAGGCCTACAAGAGACCCAGTACTTC. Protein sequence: CASSLRAGLQETQYF.

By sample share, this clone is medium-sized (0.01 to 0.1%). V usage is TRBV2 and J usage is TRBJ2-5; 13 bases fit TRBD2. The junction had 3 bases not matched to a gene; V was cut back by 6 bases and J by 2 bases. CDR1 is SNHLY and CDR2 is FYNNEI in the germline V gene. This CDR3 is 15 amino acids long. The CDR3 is CASRRLAGGQETQYF. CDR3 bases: TGTGCCAGCAGAAGACTAGCGGGAGGTCAAGAGACCCAGTACTTC.

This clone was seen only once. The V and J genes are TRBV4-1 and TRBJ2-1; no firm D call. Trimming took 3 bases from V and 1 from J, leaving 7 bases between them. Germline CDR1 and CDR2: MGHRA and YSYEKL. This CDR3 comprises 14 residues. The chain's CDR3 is CASSQGISYNEQFF. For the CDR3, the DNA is TGCGCCAGCAGCCAGGGCATTTCCTACAATGAGCAGTTCTTC.

The CDR3 region is CASSLPEQSYGYTF. The CDR3 coding sequence is TGCGCCAGCAGCTTACCCGAGCAGAGCTATGGCTACACCTTC. The chain recombines TRBV5-1 with TRBJ1-2; the D is unclear. The CDR3 spans 14 residues. The germline V gene has CDR1 SGHRS and CDR2 YFSETQ. V lost 2 bases, J lost 4 bases, and 12 bases lay in between.

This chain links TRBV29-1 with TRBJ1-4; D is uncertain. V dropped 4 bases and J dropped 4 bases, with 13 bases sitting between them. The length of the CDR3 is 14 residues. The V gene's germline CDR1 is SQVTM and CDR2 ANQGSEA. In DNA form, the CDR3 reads TGCAGCGTTGCTCGAACCACACGTAATGAAAAACTGTTTTTT. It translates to CSVARTTRNEKLFF.

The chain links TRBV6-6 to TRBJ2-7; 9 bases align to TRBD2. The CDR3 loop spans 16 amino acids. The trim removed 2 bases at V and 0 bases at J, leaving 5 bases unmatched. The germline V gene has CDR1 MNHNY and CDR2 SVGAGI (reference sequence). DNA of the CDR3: TGTGCCAGCAGTTACCCAAGCGGGAGGAGCTCCTACGAGCAGTACTTC. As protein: CASSYPSGRSSYEQYF.

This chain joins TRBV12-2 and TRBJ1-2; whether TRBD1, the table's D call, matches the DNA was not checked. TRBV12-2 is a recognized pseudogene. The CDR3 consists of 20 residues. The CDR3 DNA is TGTGCAAGTCGCTTAGTGCCCCCCACCCCCCGGACAGGTTCGAACTATGGCTACACCTTC. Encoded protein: CASRLVPPTPRTGSNYGYTF.

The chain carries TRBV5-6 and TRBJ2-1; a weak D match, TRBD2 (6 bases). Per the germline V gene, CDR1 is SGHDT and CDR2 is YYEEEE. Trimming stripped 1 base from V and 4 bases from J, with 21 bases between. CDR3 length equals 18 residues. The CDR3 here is CASSLLGVTGEGYNEQFF. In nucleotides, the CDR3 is TGTGCCAGCAGCTTGTTGGGTGTCACGGGAGAAGGGTACAATGAGCAGTTCTTC. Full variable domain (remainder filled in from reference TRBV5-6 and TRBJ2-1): DAGVTQSPTHLIKTRGQQVTLRCSPKSGHDTVSWYQQALGQGPQFIFQYYEEEERQRGNFPDRFSGHQFPNYSSELNVNALLLGDSALYLCASSLLGVTGEGYNEQFFGPGTRLTVL.

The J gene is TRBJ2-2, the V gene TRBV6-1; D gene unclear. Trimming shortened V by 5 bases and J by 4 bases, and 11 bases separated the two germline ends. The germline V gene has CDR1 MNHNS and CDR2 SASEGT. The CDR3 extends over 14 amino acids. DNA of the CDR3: TGTGCCAGCAGTTTCCAGGCTGGCACCGGGGAGCTGTTTTTT. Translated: CASSFQAGTGELFF.

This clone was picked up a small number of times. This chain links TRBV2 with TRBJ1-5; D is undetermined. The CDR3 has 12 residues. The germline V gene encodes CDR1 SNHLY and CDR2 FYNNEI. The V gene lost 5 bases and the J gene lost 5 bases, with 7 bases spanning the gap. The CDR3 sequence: CASSPLYQPQHF. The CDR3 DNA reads TGTGCCAGCAGTCCCCTCTATCAGCCCCAGCATTTT. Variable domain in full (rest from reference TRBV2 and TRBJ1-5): EPEVTQTPSHQVTQMGQEVILRCVPISNHLYFYWYRQILGQKVEFLVSFYNNEISEKSEIFDDQFSVERPDGSNFTLKIRSTKLEDSAMYFCASSPLYQPQHFGDGTRLSIL.

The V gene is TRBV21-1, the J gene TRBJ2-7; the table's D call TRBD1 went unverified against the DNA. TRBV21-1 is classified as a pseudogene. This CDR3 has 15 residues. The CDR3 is CASSKVCRTDYEQYF. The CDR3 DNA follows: TGTGCCAGCAGCAAAGTCTGTCGGACAGACTACGAGCAGTACTTC.

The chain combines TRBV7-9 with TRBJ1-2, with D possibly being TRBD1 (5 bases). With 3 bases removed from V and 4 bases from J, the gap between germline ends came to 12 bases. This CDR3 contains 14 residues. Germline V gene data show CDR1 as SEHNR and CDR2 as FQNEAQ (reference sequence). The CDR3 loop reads CASSLGLESYGYTF. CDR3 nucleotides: TGTGCCAGCAGCTTGGGGCTGGAGAGCTATGGCTACACCTTC. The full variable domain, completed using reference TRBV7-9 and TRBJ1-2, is DTGVSQNPRHKITKRGQNVTFRCDPISEHNRLYWYRQTLGQGPEFLTYFQNEAQLEKSRLLSDRFSAERPKGSFSTLEIQRTEQGDSAMYLCASSLGLESYGYTFGSGTRLTVV.

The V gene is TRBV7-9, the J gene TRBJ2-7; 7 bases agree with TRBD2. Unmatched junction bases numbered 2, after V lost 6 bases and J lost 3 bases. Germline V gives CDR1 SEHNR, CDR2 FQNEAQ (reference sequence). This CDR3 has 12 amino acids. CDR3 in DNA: TGTGCCAGCAGAGGGAGGGGCTACGAGCAGTACTTC. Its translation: CASRGRGYEQYF.

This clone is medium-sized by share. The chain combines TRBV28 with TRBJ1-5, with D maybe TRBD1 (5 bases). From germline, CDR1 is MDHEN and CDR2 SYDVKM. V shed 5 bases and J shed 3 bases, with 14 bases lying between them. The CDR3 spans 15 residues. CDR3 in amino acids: CASSGTGGSNQPQHF. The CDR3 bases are TGTGCCAGCAGTGGGACTGGCGGGTCCAATCAGCCCCAGCATTTT. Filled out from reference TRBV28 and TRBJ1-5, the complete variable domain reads DVKVTQSSRYLVKRTGEKVFLECVQDMDHENMFWYRQDPGLGLRLIYFSYDVKMKEKGDIPEGYSVSREKKERFSLILESASTNQTSMYLCASSGTGGSNQPQHFGDGTRLSIL.

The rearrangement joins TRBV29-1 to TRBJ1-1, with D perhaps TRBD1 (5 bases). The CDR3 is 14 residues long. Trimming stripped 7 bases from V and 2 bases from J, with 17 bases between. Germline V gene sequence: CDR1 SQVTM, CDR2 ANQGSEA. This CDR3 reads CSGGRGGLNTEAFF. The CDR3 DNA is TGCAGCGGGGGGAGGGGAGGACTTAACACTGAAGCTTTCTTT. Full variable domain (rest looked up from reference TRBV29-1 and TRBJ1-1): SAVISQKPSRDICQRGTSLTIQCQVDSQVTMMFWYRQQPGQSLTLIATANQGSEATYESGFVIDKFPISRPNLTFSTLTVSNMSPEDSSIYLCSGGRGGLNTEAFFGQGTRLTVV.

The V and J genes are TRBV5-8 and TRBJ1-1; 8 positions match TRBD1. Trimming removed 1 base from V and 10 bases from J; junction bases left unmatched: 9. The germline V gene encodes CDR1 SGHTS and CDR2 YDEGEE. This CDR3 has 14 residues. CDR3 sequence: CASSLLGQGQVAFF. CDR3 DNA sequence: TGTGCCAGCAGCTTGTTAGGACAGGGACAGGTAGCTTTCTTT.

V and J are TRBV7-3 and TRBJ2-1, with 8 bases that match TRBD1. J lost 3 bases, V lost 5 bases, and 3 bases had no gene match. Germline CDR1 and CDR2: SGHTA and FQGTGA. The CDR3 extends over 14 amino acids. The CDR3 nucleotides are TGTGCCAGCAGCCCAGGGACAGGCTACAATGAGCAGTTCTTC. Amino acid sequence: CASSPGTGYNEQFF.